Each of the 6 T cell receptor beta chains below was sequenced from the same sample in a study of blood T cell repertoires in COVID-19. Generated by immunoSEQ multiplex PCR, the TCRdb table keeps only in-frame clones and is missing some. The sample consists of about 20,000 clones, roughly 88% of them appearing once. The sample taken for sequencing was peripheral blood. These receptors originate from a human donor in a cohort sampled during active COVID-19. The donor label of this sample is uncertain.

This chain joins TRBV27 and TRBJ2-5; TRBD1 is a possible D gene (5 bases). Germline CDR1 reads MNHEY; CDR2 reads SMNVEV (reference sequence). The V end lost 3 bases, the J end lost 4 bases, and 6 bases lay between the germline ends. CDR3 length: 12 residues. The CDR3 is CASSLGPETQYF. The DNA of the CDR3 is TGTGCCAGCAGTTTGGGGCCAGAGACCCAGTACTTC.

V gene TRBV12-3 or TRBV12-4 combines with J gene TRBJ1-1; D ambiguous. The CDR3 runs to 13 residues. The V and J ends lost 6 bases and 5 bases respectively, with 13 bases between them. The CDR3 sequence: CASRLSGSTEAFF. The CDR3 DNA is TGTGCCAGCAGGTTATCGGGAAGTACTGAAGCTTTCTTT.

This clone occurred once. The chain couples TRBV18 to TRBJ2-2; 7 nucleotides align to TRBD2. Germline values: CDR1 KGHSH, CDR2 LQKENI. The CDR3 totals 14 residues. V shed 3 bases, J shed 3 bases, and the junction held 1 base outside the gene matches. CDR3 coding DNA: TGTGCCAGCTCACCCCTAGCGGACACCGGGGAGCTGTTTTTT. This translates into CASSPLADTGELFF.

CDR3 bases: TGTGCCAGCAGCAAAAGGGCAGGGGGTAAAGGTGGCTACACCTTC. Encoded protein: CASSKRAGGKGGYTF. The J gene is TRBJ1-2, the V gene TRBV21-1; the table names TRBD1, a call not compared with the DNA. TRBV21-1 is flagged as a pseudogene. The CDR3 length is 15 residues.

This chain uses TRBV2 with TRBJ1-5; D is possibly TRBD1 (5 bases). This CDR3 has 15 residues. V lost 5 bases and J 3 bases, leaving 14 bases between the germline ends. Germline CDR1 SNHLY, CDR2 FYNNEI. The DNA for the CDR3 is TGTGCCAGCAGTCCCCTCGGGGGGGACAATCAGCCCCAGCATTTT. It specifies CASSPLGGDNQPQHF.

The chain carries TRBV4-2 and TRBJ1-6; tentatively, D is TRBD1 (6 bases). The CDR3 spans 15 residues. Looked up from germline, CDR1 is LGHNA and CDR2 is YNFKEQ. The V end lost 2 bases, the J end lost 8 bases, and 13 bases lay between the germline ends. The CDR3 DNA is TGTGCCAGCAGCCAACAGGGGCCGAGGGATTCACCCCTCCACTTT. Translated: CASSQQGPRDSPLHF.